These 13 T cell receptor beta chains share one sample of origin, sequenced in a study of blood T cell repertoires in COVID-19. Clones were read by immunoSEQ multiplex PCR, and TCRdb kept only the in-frame ones, dropping some. This table has roughly 140,000 clones, around 85% appearing once. The sample taken for sequencing was PBMCs or T cells enriched from blood (not recorded which). The receptors originated from a woman in her thirties or forties who had recovered from COVID-19.

The gene calls are TRBV14 and TRBJ1-1; D is unresolved. Germline V gives CDR1 SGHDN, CDR2 FVKESK. This CDR3 region has 13 residues. V lost 0 bases, J lost 7 bases, and 9 bases lay in between. The chain's CDR3 is CASSQDLGSEAFF. CDR3 sequence (DNA): TGTGCCAGCAGCCAAGATCTTGGCAGTGAAGCTTTCTTT.

The V and J genes are TRBV5-1 and TRBJ1-2; TRBD1 matches at 7 bases. V was pared by 4 bases and J by 4 bases, with 4 bases of the junction left unmatched. The CDR3 has 13 amino acids. The V gene's germline CDR1 is SGHRS and CDR2 YFSETQ. DNA for the CDR3: TGCGCCAGCAGCGTCCGGGACAGCTATGGCTACACCTTC. This encodes CASSVRDSYGYTF.

This clone was recorded only once. The chain has TRBV6-5 and TRBJ2-1, with TRBD2 as a possible D gene (5 bases). This CDR3 contains 13 residues. Trimming left V 4 bases short and J 8 bases short, with 12 bases between. Germline V CDR1 and CDR2: MNHEY, SVGAGI. CDR3: CASSLTWRDEQFF. In nucleotides, the CDR3 is TGTGCCAGCAGTTTGACATGGCGGGATGAGCAGTTCTTC.

The rearrangement links TRBV7-2 to TRBJ2-7; no reliable D call. Trimming left V 1 base short and J 2 bases short, with 6 bases between. The CDR3 has 13 residues. The germline V gene encodes CDR1 SGHTA and CDR2 FQGNSA. The CDR3 DNA reads as TGTGCCAGCAGCTTAGGTGTAACCTACGAGCAGTACTTC. Amino acid sequence: CASSLGVTYEQYF.

This rearrangement joins TRBV29-1 to TRBJ1-1; D not resolved. Germline CDR1 and CDR2: SQVTM and ANQGSEA. With 7 bases removed from V and 2 bases from J, the gap between germline ends came to 14 bases. CDR3 length: 13 residues. This CDR3 reads CSAHGAINTEAFF. CDR3 bases: TGCAGCGCCCACGGTGCAATTAACACTGAAGCTTTCTTT. The entire variable domain, with the rest obtained from reference TRBV29-1 and TRBJ1-1, is as follows: SAVISQKPSRDICQRGTSLTIQCQVDSQVTMMFWYRQQPGQSLTLIATANQGSEATYESGFVIDKFPISRPNLTFSTLTVSNMSPEDSSIYLCSAHGAINTEAFFGQGTRLTVV.

This sequence joins TRBV4-2 and TRBJ1-5, with D maybe TRBD1 (6 bases). Germline V gene data show CDR1 as LGHNA and CDR2 as YNFKEQ. Between the trimmed V and J ends, which lost 0 bases and 5 bases, there was a span of 20 bases. The CDR3 consists of 18 residues. The DNA of the CDR3 is TGTGCCAGCAGCCAAGACCTCGGAGGCGGGGGCGGGTATCAGCCCCAGCATTTT. Protein product: CASSQDLGGGGGYQPQHF.

This sequence joins TRBV2 and TRBJ2-7; no definite D call. The CDR3 length is 11 residues. Germline loops: CDR1 SNHLY, CDR2 FYNNEI. V was clipped by 8 bases and J by 0 bases, with 5 bases between them. The CDR3 DNA sequence: TGTGCCAGCCAATCCTCCTACGAGCAGTACTTC. It encodes CASQSSYEQYF.

This clone ranks as medium-sized. The CDR3 protein is CASSQPGQPQHF. The CDR3 bases are TGTGCCAGCTCCCAGCCGGGGCAGCCCCAGCATTTT. V gene TRBV28 combines with J gene TRBJ1-5; D not resolved. The V and J ends lost 8 bases and 7 bases respectively, with 12 bases between them. Germline CDR1 is MDHEN and CDR2 is SYDVKM. The CDR3 runs 12 residues.

V usage is TRBV5-5 and J usage is TRBJ1-1; D unresolved. Trimming took 2 bases from V and 2 from J, leaving 16 bases between them. The germline CDR1 and CDR2 sequences are SGHKS and YYEKEE (reference sequence). The CDR3 has 16 residues. The CDR3 spells CASSFDFVRQNTEAFF. The CDR3 DNA sequence: TGTGCCAGCAGCTTCGACTTCGTCCGCCAAAACACTGAAGCTTTCTTT.

The chain combines TRBV6-5 with TRBJ1-2; TRBD1 might be the D (6 bases). Trimming stripped 6 bases from V and 5 bases from J, with 13 bases between. CDR1 and CDR2 (germline): MNHEY, SVGAGI. The CDR3 contains 13 residues. CDR3 nucleotides: TGTGCCAGCAGATCTACAGGGAAGTATGGCTACACCTTC. It translates to CASRSTGKYGYTF.

The CDR3 protein is CASSLDPGRGNEQFF. CDR3 nucleotide sequence: TGTGCCAGCAGCTTGGATCCAGGGAGGGGCAATGAGCAGTTCTTC. The chain is built from TRBV5-6 and TRBJ2-1; 7 bases map to TRBD2. V gave up 0 bases and J gave up 6 bases; unmatched junction bases: 6. There are 15 residues in the CDR3. CDR1 is SGHDT, CDR2 YYEEEE, per germline. Together with reference TRBV5-6 and TRBJ2-1, the CDR3 gives the full variable domain: DAGVTQSPTHLIKTRGQQVTLRCSPKSGHDTVSWYQQALGQGPQFIFQYYEEEERQRGNFPDRFSGHQFPNYSSELNVNALLLGDSALYLCASSLDPGRGNEQFFGPGTRLTVL.

The J gene is TRBJ1-2, the V gene TRBV5-1, with TRBD1 identical over 9 bases. The CDR3 runs to 16 residues. Germline loops: CDR1 SGHRS, CDR2 YFSETQ. V gave up 2 bases and J gave up 4 bases; unmatched junction bases: 9. The CDR3 bases are TGCGCCAGCAGCTTCTGGACAGGGGACAACGGCTATGGCTACACCTTC. Its protein is CASSFWTGDNGYGYTF.

The rearrangement links TRBV5-1 to TRBJ2-1; 8 bases are a match to TRBD1. The CDR3 has 15 residues. Trimming cost V 2 bases and J 0 bases; bases outside gene matches: 1. Germline lookup yields CDR1 SGHRS and CDR2 YFSETQ. This CDR3 reads CASSFTGGSYNEQFF. As DNA, the CDR3 is TGCGCCAGCAGCTTCACAGGGGGCTCCTACAATGAGCAGTTCTTC.